What follows are 26 T cell receptor beta chains derived from one specimen sequenced in a study of graft-versus-host responses after intestinal transplantation. Repertoires were generated with immunoSEQ multiplex PCR, while TCRdb's copy carries only in-frame clones and drops some. The sample yields about 47,000 clones, about 95% seen once. Sample: PBMCs, taken around 350 days after intestinal transplant. The receptors were gathered from a human patient who received an intestinal transplant, so some T cells may come from the graft donor.

V is TRBV7-2 and J is TRBJ2-1; 11 bases align to TRBD2. V gave up 5 bases and J gave up 4 bases; unmatched junction bases: 7. The V gene's germline CDR1 is SGHTA and CDR2 FQGNSA. This CDR3 comprises 16 residues. This CDR3 reads CASSVHSGREYNEQFF. The CDR3 DNA follows: TGTGCCAGCAGCGTCCATAGCGGGAGGGAATACAATGAGCAGTTCTTC. Complete variable domain (other parts from reference TRBV7-2 and TRBJ2-1): GAGVSQSPSNKVTEKGKDVELRCDPISGHTALYWYRQSLGQGLEFLIYFQGNSAPDKSGLPSDRFSAERTGGSVSTLTIQRTQQEDSAVYLCASSVHSGREYNEQFFGPGTRLTVL.

The DNA of the CDR3 is TGTGCCAGCGGGGGAGATACGCAGTATTTT. Residues: CASGGDTQYF. The rearrangement uses TRBV7-9 and TRBJ2-3, with D tentatively TRBD1 or TRBD2 (5 bases each). CDR1 and CDR2 from the germline V gene are SEHNR and FQNEAQ (reference sequence). The length of the CDR3 is 10 residues. Trimming left V 8 bases short and J 5 bases short, with 5 bases between.

The chain couples TRBV27 to TRBJ1-1, with D possibly matching TRBD1 (5 bases). CDR3 size: 15 residues. The germline V and J ends were trimmed by 2 bases and 5 bases, with 15 bases remaining between them. Germline V gives CDR1 MNHEY, CDR2 SMNVEV (reference sequence). CDR3 nucleotides: TGTGCCAGCAGTTTAGGTGGGAGGGGAGGTACTGAAGCTTTCTTT. Its protein product is CASSLGGRGGTEAFF.

V is TRBV6-1 and J is TRBJ1-5; maybe TRBD1 (6 bases). This CDR3 spans 15 amino acids. V lost 3 bases to trimming and J lost 0 bases, with 9 bases between them. Germline assignment: CDR1 MNHNS and CDR2 SASEGT. The CDR3 protein is CASSETGYSNQPQHF. In nucleotides, the CDR3 is TGTGCCAGCAGTGAGACAGGCTATAGCAATCAGCCCCAGCATTTT.

The gene calls are TRBV7-9 and TRBJ1-2, with 11 bases that match TRBD1. Per the germline V gene, CDR1 is SEHNR and CDR2 is FQNEAQ (reference sequence). This CDR3 comprises 17 residues. Trimming took 5 bases from V and 4 from J; bases not matched to a gene: 12. CDR3 in amino acids: CASSHGYAGQGAYGYTF. The CDR3 DNA reads TGTGCCAGCAGCCACGGGTATGCTGGACAGGGGGCCTATGGCTACACCTTC.

The V gene is TRBV5-1, the J gene TRBJ2-1; D is unclear. This CDR3 is 14 amino acids long. The V end was cut by 0 bases, the J end by 4 bases, with 8 bases between. CDR1 is SGHRS, CDR2 YFSETQ, per germline. Here the CDR3 DNA reads TGCGCCAGCAGCTTGGATTCCCTATACAATGAGCAGTTCTTC. This sequence encodes CASSLDSLYNEQFF. The full variable domain, completed using reference TRBV5-1 and TRBJ2-1, is KAGVTQTPRYLIKTRGQQVTLSCSPISGHRSVSWYQQTPGQGLQFLFEYFSETQRNKGNFPGRFSGRQFSNSRSEMNVSTLELGDSALYLCASSLDSLYNEQFFGPGTRLTVL.

V usage is TRBV5-1 and J usage is TRBJ2-3, with 12 bases that match TRBD2. This CDR3 is 15 amino acids long. V was clipped by 4 bases and J by 5 bases; unmatched bases: 5. Germline CDR1 is SGHRS and CDR2 is YFSETQ. CDR3 in DNA: TGCGCCAGCAGCCGACTAGCGGGAGATGAAGATACGCAGTATTTT. It specifies CASSRLAGDEDTQYF. The full variable domain, completed using reference TRBV5-1 and TRBJ2-3, is KAGVTQTPRYLIKTRGQQVTLSCSPISGHRSVSWYQQTPGQGLQFLFEYFSETQRNKGNFPGRFSGRQFSNSRSEMNVSTLELGDSALYLCASSRLAGDEDTQYFGPGTRLTVL.

The rearrangement joins TRBV9 to TRBJ2-3, with D possibly matching TRBD2 (6 bases). V shed 0 bases and J shed 6 bases, with 20 bases lying between them. Germline loops: CDR1 SGDLS, CDR2 YYNGEE. The CDR3 length is 17 residues. The CDR3 sequence: CASSVGTSTLNEDTQYF. CDR3 sequence (DNA): TGTGCCAGCAGCGTAGGTACTAGCACCTTAAATGAGGATACGCAGTATTTT.

The CDR3 DNA reads as TGCGCCAGCAGCCACCAGACAGGGGCCTACACAGATACGCAGTATTTT. This gives the protein CASSHQTGAYTDTQYF. The chain joins TRBV4-1 to TRBJ2-3; TRBD1 matches 8 bases. Germline V gives CDR1 MGHRA, CDR2 YSYEKL. The CDR3 is 16 residues long. V was pared by 3 bases and J by 2 bases, with 7 bases of the junction left unmatched.

This clone showed up just once. The chain carries TRBV6-6 and TRBJ2-7; 9 bases align to TRBD2. The CDR3 extends over 15 amino acids. Unmatched junction bases numbered 5, after V lost 5 bases and J lost 0 bases. Germline V gene data show CDR1 as MNHNY and CDR2 as SVGAGI (reference sequence). The chain's CDR3 is CASSRDSGSSYEQYF. For the CDR3, the DNA is TGTGCCAGCAGTCGGGATAGCGGGAGCTCCTACGAGCAGTACTTC.

The V gene is TRBV28, the J gene TRBJ2-7; the match to TRBD2 covers 9 bases. Germline V CDR1 and CDR2: MDHEN, SYDVKM. V shed 6 bases and J 5 bases; nucleotides not matched to a gene: 11. There are 15 residues in the CDR3. The chain's CDR3 is CASSPGGGRADEQYF. The CDR3 DNA sequence: TGTGCCAGCAGCCCGGGGGGCGGGAGGGCAGACGAGCAGTACTTC. Looking up the rest from reference TRBV28 and TRBJ2-7 gives the full variable domain: DVKVTQSSRYLVKRTGEKVFLECVQDMDHENMFWYRQDPGLGLRLIYFSYDVKMKEKGDIPEGYSVSREKKERFSLILESASTNQTSMYLCASSPGGGRADEQYFGPGTRLTVT.

The rearrangement links TRBV2 to TRBJ1-1, with D uncertain. The CDR3 loop spans 13 amino acids. Between the trimmed V and J ends, which lost 4 bases and 0 bases, there was a span of 6 bases. The germline V gene has CDR1 SNHLY and CDR2 FYNNEI. The CDR3 reads CASSVRVNTEAFF. Written as DNA, the CDR3 is TGTGCCAGCAGTGTAAGGGTGAACACTGAAGCTTTCTTT. The full variable domain, in which reference TRBV2 and TRBJ1-1 provide the parts outside the CDR3, is EPEVTQTPSHQVTQMGQEVILRCVPISNHLYFYWYRQILGQKVEFLVSFYNNEISEKSEIFDDQFSVERPDGSNFTLKIRSTKLEDSAMYFCASSVRVNTEAFFGQGTRLTVV.

CDR3 bases: TGTGCCAGCAGTGCTACTAGCGTCCAAGAGACCCAGTACTTC. This encodes CASSATSVQETQYF. This rearrangement joins TRBV2 to TRBJ2-5, with 7 nucleotides matching TRBD2. The V segment lost 4 bases and the J segment 1 base; nucleotides outside the gene matches: 3. From germline, CDR1 is SNHLY and CDR2 FYNNEI. The CDR3 contains 14 residues.

To note about this clone: Other DNA sequences from this sample encode an identical CDR3 as well. CDR3 nucleotide sequence: TGTGCCAGCAGCCCCGTGGCGGGGATGACCGAAGCTTTCTTT. This encodes CASSPVAGMTEAFF. This chain links TRBV28 with TRBJ1-1; D gene ambiguous. V lost 6 bases to trimming and J lost 8 bases, with 19 bases between them. The CDR3 contains 14 residues. CDR1 MDHEN and CDR2 SYDVKM come from the germline V gene. Looking up the rest from reference TRBV28 and TRBJ1-1 gives the full variable domain: DVKVTQSSRYLVKRTGEKVFLECVQDMDHENMFWYRQDPGLGLRLIYFSYDVKMKEKGDIPEGYSVSREKKERFSLILESASTNQTSMYLCASSPVAGMTEAFFGQGTRLTVV.

V gene TRBV6-5 combines with J gene TRBJ2-1; D is tentatively TRBD1 or TRBD2 (6 bases each). The V end was cut by 2 bases, the J end by 0 bases, with 11 bases between. The CDR3 covers 16 residues. CDR1 MNHEY and CDR2 SVGAGI come from the germline V gene. The CDR3 DNA follows: TGTGCCAGCAGTTACGTAGGGGGGAGCTCCTACAATGAGCAGTTCTTC. This sequence encodes CASSYVGGSSYNEQFF.

This rearrangement joins TRBV6-1 to TRBJ2-7; D is unresolved. CDR1 is MNHNS, CDR2 SASEGT, per germline. Trimming removed 2 bases at V and 4 bases at J, with 3 bases between. This CDR3 is built from 11 residues. CDR3: CASSEWYEQYF. The CDR3 coding sequence is TGTGCCAGCAGTGAATGGTACGAGCAGTACTTC.

This chain connects TRBV10-3 to TRBJ2-3; D gene uncertain. Trimming pared 7 bases from V and 0 bases from J, leaving 8 bases between. The CDR3 sequence is 13 residues long. Germline CDR1 is ENHRY and CDR2 is SYGVKD. The CDR3 protein is CAINPDSTDTQYF. For the CDR3, the DNA is TGTGCCATCAACCCGGACAGCACAGATACGCAGTATTTT.

The rearrangement uses TRBV6-5 and TRBJ2-2, with 9 bases that match TRBD2. CDR1 is MNHEY and CDR2 is SVGAGI in the germline V gene. The CDR3 length is 14 residues. The V gene end was trimmed by 6 bases and the J gene end by 8 bases; junction bases not matched to a gene: 7. CDR3 protein: CASSLAGVLGELFF. CDR3 nucleotide sequence: TGTGCCAGCAGCTTAGCGGGAGTGTTGGGGGAGCTGTTTTTT.

This clone has just a few counts. The V gene is TRBV6-5, the J gene TRBJ2-1, with a possible D match to TRBD2 (6 bases). Germline CDR1 is MNHEY and CDR2 is SVGAGI. Deletions cut 8 bases from V and 5 bases from J, with 13 bases between. CDR3 length equals 13 residues. Here the CDR3 DNA reads TGTGCCAGCCGAACCGGGAGAAACAATGAGCAGTTCTTC. It encodes CASRTGRNNEQFF.

V usage is TRBV6-5 and J usage is TRBJ2-1; tentatively, D is TRBD2 (6 bases). The CDR3 is made up of 14 amino acids. V was clipped by 6 bases and J by 4 bases, with 13 bases between them. Germline V gene sequence: CDR1 MNHEY, CDR2 SVGAGI. As DNA, the CDR3 is TGTGCCAGCAGGGCGGGATCCGGATACAATGAGCAGTTCTTC. Protein sequence: CASRAGSGYNEQFF.

V and J are TRBV4-1 and TRBJ2-5; 8 bases match TRBD2. Germline CDR1 is MGHRA and CDR2 is YSYEKL. Trimming took 4 bases from V and 5 from J; bases not matched to a gene: 6. The CDR3 is 14 residues long. In DNA form, the CDR3 reads TGCGCCAGCAGCCCCCGGGAGGGGGAGGAGACCCAGTACTTC. This codes for CASSPREGEETQYF.

The chain uses TRBV6-5 and TRBJ1-2; TRBD1 might be the D (6 bases). Germline V lookup: CDR1 MNHEY, CDR2 SVGAGI. Trimming took off 0 bases at V and 4 bases at J, with 12 bases between the two ends. The CDR3 covers 15 residues. The CDR3 protein is CASSYSGEGGYGYTF. The CDR3 region has the DNA TGTGCCAGCAGTTACTCCGGAGAAGGGGGCTATGGCTACACCTTC.

This clone was seen just once. The chain has TRBV2 and TRBJ1-3; D ambiguous. Trimming cost V 4 bases and J 2 bases, with 3 bases left between them. The germline CDR1 and CDR2 sequences are SNHLY and FYNNEI. This CDR3 is 12 amino acids long. CDR3 bases: TGTGCCAGCAGTGTTGCTGGAAACACCATATATTTT. Residues: CASSVAGNTIYF.

This chain connects TRBV28 to TRBJ2-5; the match to TRBD2 covers 7 bases. With V trimmed by 3 bases and J by 5 bases, 9 bases remained unmatched. CDR3 size: 15 residues. Germline V gene lookup returns CDR1 MDHEN and CDR2 SYDVKM. The CDR3 loop is CASSFSRSSGETQYF. The CDR3 region has the DNA TGTGCCAGCAGTTTTAGCAGGAGTAGCGGGGAGACCCAGTACTTC.

The gene calls are TRBV6-5 and TRBJ1-3, with TRBD1 matching 7 bases. Germline V CDR1 and CDR2: MNHEY, SVGAGI. The CDR3 runs 15 residues. V lost 7 bases, J lost 2 bases, and 8 bases stayed unmatched. This chain's CDR3 is CASKSATGAGNTIYF. In nucleotides, the CDR3 is TGTGCCAGCAAGTCAGCCACAGGGGCTGGAAACACCATATATTTT.

V gene TRBV12-5 combines with J gene TRBJ1-5, with D maybe TRBD1 (5 bases). V was trimmed by 0 bases and J by 7 bases, leaving 19 bases between them. The CDR3 is made up of 17 amino acids. Germline V gene lookup returns CDR1 LGHNT and CDR2 FRNRAP. The CDR3 sequence is CASGLVRGSEGEQPQHF. The CDR3 region has the DNA TGTGCTAGTGGTTTGGTACGGGGGTCGGAAGGGGAACAGCCCCAGCATTTT.